A selection of T cell receptor beta chains follows, all from one sample in a study of shared clonotypes between healthy human individuals. The method was immunoSEQ multiplex PCR; TCRdb's version includes in-frame clones alone and lacks a portion of them. The data contain around 1.4 million clones, around 98.5% of them seen just once; the ten biggest clones take up approximately 0.4%. The sample consisted of naive CD4+ T cells sorted from blood. All receptors come from a man younger than 40 in good health. CDR3s include the opening cysteine and the closing phenylalanine or tryptophan. A D gene is named only where the DNA matches it firmly. Not every row has a clone size; where given, it reads once, few, many or a size class.

>NA|TRBD2|TRBV27|TRBJ2-1
CASSRFLAGGINEQFF
TGTGCCAGCAGCCGATTTCTAGCGGGAGGGATTAATGAGCAGTTCTTC
>NA|TRBD2|TRBV28|TRBJ2-1
CASPPREGLDEQFF
TGTGCCAGCCCCCCCAGGGAGGGCCTGGATGAGCAGTTCTTC
>NA|NA|TRBV9|TRBJ2-7
CASSVGHEQYF
TGTGCCAGCAGCGTAGGCCACGAGCAGTACTTC
>NA|NA|TRBV6-1|TRBJ2-6
CATNEGYGANVLTF
TGTGCCACAAACGAGGGTTATGGGGCCAACGTCCTGACTTTC
>once|NA|TRBV5-6|TRBJ1-1
CASSRRVNTEAFF
TGTGCCAGCAGCCGGAGAGTGAACACTGAAGCTTTCTTT
>NA|TRBD1|TRBV28|TRBJ1-5
CASIIGQDSNQPQHF
TGTGCCAGCATAATCGGACAGGATAGCAATCAGCCCCAGCATTTT
>NA|NA|TRBV4-1|TRBJ2-7
CASSQSLLGLSQYF
TGCGCCAGCAGCCAATCCCTATTGGGTCTTTCGCAGTACTTC
>NA|NA|TRBV28|TRBJ1-2
CASSETVNYGYTF
TGTGCCAGCAGTGAGACAGTTAACTATGGCTACACCTTC
>NA|NA|TRBV6-5|TRBJ2-7
CASSYSFPDRNYEQYF
TGTGCCAGCAGTTACTCGTTCCCCGACAGGAACTACGAGCAGTACTTC
>NA|TRBD1|TRBV19|TRBJ1-1
CASRTGVSQGMAFF
TGTGCCAGTAGGACAGGGGTTTCCCAGGGTATGGCTTTCTTT
>NA|NA|TRBV5-1|TRBJ2-2
CASSLAGVTDTGELFF
TGCGCCAGCAGCTTGGCGGGGGTCACGGACACCGGGGAGCTGTTTTTT
>NA|TRBD1|TRBV7-2|TRBJ1-2
CASSETTGVYGYTF
TGTGCCAGCAGCGAGACGACAGGGGTCTATGGCTACACCTTC
>NA|NA|TRBV10-2|TRBJ2-5
CASSGEREETQYF
TGCGCCAGCAGTGGTGAGCGGGAAGAGACCCAGTACTTC
>NA|NA|TRBV2|TRBJ1-2
CASTRAGVSLRYGYTF
TGTGCCAGCACCCGGGCAGGCGTATCCCTACGATATGGCTACACCTTC
>NA|TRBD1|TRBV13|TRBJ1-4
CASSLTPGQDPNEKLFF
TGTGCCAGCAGCTTGACGCCGGGACAGGACCCTAATGAAAAACTGTTTTTT
>NA|TRBD1|TRBV19|TRBJ1-5
CASRDRGGYSNQPQHF
TGTGCCAGTAGGGACAGGGGGGGGTATAGCAATCAGCCCCAGCATTTT
>once|NA|TRBV2|TRBJ1-5
CASSEEGRTTSLGPQHF
TGTGCCAGCAGTGAAGAGGGCCGGACAACCTCCCTAGGGCCCCAGCATTTT
>NA|TRBD2|TRBV2|TRBJ2-7
CASSPPGLAGEDNEQYF
TGTGCCAGCAGCCCCCCGGGACTAGCGGGAGAAGACAACGAGCAGTACTTC
>NA|NA|TRBV5-1|TRBJ1-5
CASSPGDSNQPQHF
TGCGCCAGCAGCCCGGGCGATAGCAATCAGCCCCAGCATTTT
>NA|TRBD1|TRBV7-8|TRBJ1-3
CASSPRTGAYTIYF
TGTGCCAGCAGCCCGAGGACAGGGGCATACACCATATATTTT
>NA|NA|TRBV28|TRBJ2-7
CASSVGALPYEQYF
TGTGCCAGCAGTGTGGGAGCCCTCCCCTACGAGCAGTACTTC
>once|TRBD1|TRBV2|TRBJ2-5
CASKSDRGLGETQYF
TGTGCCAGCAAGTCGGACAGGGGGTTAGGGGAGACCCAGTACTTC
>NA|NA|TRBV2|TRBJ1-1
CASTVMLSTEAFF
TGTGCCAGCACCGTAATGTTAAGCACTGAAGCTTTCTTT
>NA|NA|TRBV29-1|TRBJ2-7
CSVAGRLYEQYF
TGCAGCGTTGCAGGGAGGCTCTACGAGCAGTACTTC
>NA|NA|TRBV18|TRBJ2-2
CASSTRQITNTGELFF
TGTGCCAGCTCAACCCGACAGATTACGAACACCGGGGAGCTGTTTTTT
>once|NA|TRBV21-1|TRBJ2-1
CASSSQGDYNEQFF
TGTGCCAGCAGCTCACAGGGAGACTACAATGAGCAGTTCTTC
>once|NA|TRBV28|TRBJ2-3
CASSFPQILTDTQYF
TGTGCCAGCAGTTTCCCACAGATTCTCACAGATACGCAGTATTTT
>NA|TRBD2|TRBV28|TRBJ2-7
CASSWGAGGPVEQYF
TGTGCCAGCAGTTGGGGTGCGGGAGGGCCGGTCGAGCAGTACTTC
>NA|TRBD1|TRBV27|TRBJ1-3
CASSPTGQGRGNTIYF
TGTGCCAGCAGTCCTACGGGACAGGGGAGAGGAAACACCATATATTTT
>NA|NA|TRBV28|TRBJ1-2
CASSFLDGYTF
TGTGCCAGCAGTTTTCTGGATGGCTACACCTTC
>NA|TRBD1|TRBV5-1|TRBJ2-7
CASSLPTGGGSYEQYF
TGCGCCAGCAGCTTACCAACAGGGGGCGGCTCCTACGAGCAGTACTTC
>NA|NA|TRBV6-1|TRBJ2-3
CASSESQVSTDTQYF
TGTGCCAGCAGTGAGTCACAGGTTAGCACAGATACGCAGTATTTT
>NA|NA|TRBV5-1|TRBJ2-5
CASSLDGRELETQYF
TGCGCCAGCAGCTTGGACGGCAGGGAGTTGGAGACCCAGTACTTC
>NA|NA|TRBV4-3|TRBJ1-3
CASSQQGSDTIYF
TGCGCCAGCAGCCAACAGGGTTCGGACACCATATATTTT
>NA|NA|TRBV2|TRBJ1-5
CASSEVTPQPQHF
TGTGCCAGCAGTGAAGTTACGCCTCAGCCCCAGCATTTT
>NA|NA|TRBV7-2|TRBJ1-5
CASSLYLDQPQHF
TGTGCCAGCAGCTTATATCTAGATCAGCCCCAGCATTTT
>NA|TRBD2|TRBV5-5|TRBJ2-5
CASSRPGHRTSGIGETQYF
TGTGCCAGCAGCCGACCGGGCCACAGGACTAGCGGGATCGGAGAGACCCAGTACTTC
>NA|NA|TRBV7-9|TRBJ2-2
CASSSSGELFF
TGTGCCAGCAGCTCCTCCGGGGAGCTGTTTTTT
>NA|TRBD1|TRBV10-3|TRBJ2-1
CAIRDRASLGNEQFF
TGTGCCATCAGAGACAGGGCCAGTCTAGGGAATGAGCAGTTCTTC
>once|NA|TRBV6-4|TRBJ1-1
CATIAEDYPAFF
TGTGCCACAATTGCCGAGGACTATCCGGCTTTCTTT
>NA|NA|TRBV7-6|TRBJ2-3
CASTRGLGDTDTQYF
TGTGCCAGCACACGAGGCCTGGGGGACACAGATACGCAGTATTTT
>NA|NA|TRBV7-8|TRBJ1-1
CASSIPPRTAAGEAFF
TGTGCCAGCAGCATCCCTCCCAGGACAGCTGCCGGAGAAGCTTTCTTT
>NA|NA|TRBV19|TRBJ2-7
CASGLGDYEQYF
TGTGCCAGTGGCCTAGGGGACTACGAGCAGTACTTC
>NA|TRBD2|TRBV28|TRBJ2-3
CASSVISGMGTDTQYF
TGTGCCAGCAGTGTGATAAGCGGGATGGGCACAGATACGCAGTATTTT
>NA|NA|TRBV9|TRBJ1-1
CASSVEVTGEAFF
TGTGCCAGCAGCGTAGAGGTCACCGGCGAAGCTTTCTTT
>NA|NA|TRBV18|TRBJ1-1
CASSPIGGFMNTEAFF
TGTGCCAGCTCACCAATTGGGGGATTCATGAACACTGAAGCTTTCTTT
>NA|TRBD1|TRBV28|TRBJ2-3
CASSLLLTGPRDTQYF
TGTGCCAGCAGTTTATTGTTGACAGGGCCCCGAGATACGCAGTATTTT
>NA|NA|TRBV5-1|TRBJ2-1
CASTEPSLEQFF
TGCGCCAGCACGGAACCTAGCCTCGAGCAGTTCTTC
>NA|NA|TRBV6-5|TRBJ2-7
CASSYSTKQYF
TGTGCCAGCAGTTATTCTACCAAGCAGTACTTC
>NA|TRBD1|TRBV19|TRBJ2-7
CASSIPGQGRKEQYF
TGTGCCAGTAGTATACCGGGACAGGGGCGCAAAGAGCAGTACTTC
>NA|TRBD2|TRBV6-4|TRBJ2-1
CASSGSTSGIGEQFF
TGTGCCAGCAGCGGCTCGACTAGCGGGATTGGTGAGCAGTTCTTC
>NA|NA|TRBV7-8|TRBJ2-3
CASSLVGDTQYF
TGTGCCAGCAGCTTAGTGGGGGATACGCAGTATTTT
>NA|TRBD2|TRBV13|TRBJ2-3
CASSSRDYLQYF
TGTGCCAGCAGCTCCCGGGACTATCTTCAGTATTTT
>NA|NA|TRBV7-6|TRBJ2-7
CASSLGARTETYEQYF
TGTGCCAGCAGCTTGGGGGCCCGGACGGAGACCTACGAGCAGTACTTC
>NA|NA|TRBV9|TRBJ1-4
CASSASGTTNEKLFF
TGTGCCAGCAGCGCATCCGGGACAACTAATGAAAAACTGTTTTTT
>NA|NA|TRBV29-1|TRBJ2-3
CSTPGRTDTQYF
TGCAGCACCCCCGGTCGCACAGATACGCAGTATTTT